This TCR beta chain originates from a study of T cells after yellow fever vaccination. TCRdb recomputed calls from the 5' RACE reads with MiXCR, one row per CDR3 protein. This sample yields 620,000 or so distinct CDR3 sequences, of which about a sixth are seen a single time; approximately 15% belongs to the top ten. This clonotype was counted a few times. Germline CDR1 is SGHTA and CDR2 is FQGNSA. This CDR3 is 16 amino acids long. The germline V and J ends were trimmed by 3 bases and 4 bases, with 17 bases remaining between them. V gene TRBV7-2 combines with J gene TRBJ2-3; D ambiguous. The input for sequencing was PBMCs, taken 5 to 6 days after the first yellow fever vaccination. The TCR comes from a man aged 18 to 35 who received the YFV17D yellow fever vaccine. The CDR3 region is CASSLVSRSGADTQYF. CDR3 nucleotides: TGTGCCAGCAGCTTGGTTTCGCGGTCGGGTGCAGATACGCAGTATTTT.